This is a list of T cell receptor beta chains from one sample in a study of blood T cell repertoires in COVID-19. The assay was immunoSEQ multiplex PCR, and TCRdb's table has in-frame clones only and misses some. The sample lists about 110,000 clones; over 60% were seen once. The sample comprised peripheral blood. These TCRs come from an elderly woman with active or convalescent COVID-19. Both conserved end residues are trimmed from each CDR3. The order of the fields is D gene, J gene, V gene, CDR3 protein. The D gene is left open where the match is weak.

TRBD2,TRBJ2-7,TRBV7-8,ASSSLAGGVYEQY
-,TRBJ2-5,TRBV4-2,ASSQDGIAVSQETQY
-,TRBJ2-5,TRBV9,ASSAGARETQY
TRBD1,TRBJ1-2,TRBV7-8,ASSRTGSLNYGYT
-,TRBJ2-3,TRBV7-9,ASSFRDSKVDTQY
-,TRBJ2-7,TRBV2,ASSDQGSSYEQY
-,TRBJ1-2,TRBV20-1,SASRWGYT
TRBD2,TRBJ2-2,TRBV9,ASSTSGSNTGELF
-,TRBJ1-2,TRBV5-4,ASSLASVSRGYT
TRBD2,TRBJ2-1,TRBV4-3,ASSRIAGRFGEQF
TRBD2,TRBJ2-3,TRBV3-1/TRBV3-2,ASSAHPSGGTDTQY
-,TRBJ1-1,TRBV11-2,ASSLWRGEYNSEAF
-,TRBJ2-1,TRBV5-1,ASSLDGSTYNEQF
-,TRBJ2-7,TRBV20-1,SVSGYYEQY
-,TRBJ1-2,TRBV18,ASSPRAGARGSGYT
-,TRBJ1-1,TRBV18,ASSPPTVRMNTEAF
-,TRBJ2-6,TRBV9,ASSVRSSGANVLT
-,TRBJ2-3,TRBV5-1,ASSVQRSTDTQY
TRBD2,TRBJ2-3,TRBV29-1,SVGGLAGGSTDTQY